This entry lists 32 T cell receptor beta chains sequenced from one sample in a study of blood T cell repertoires in COVID-19. Method: immunoSEQ multiplex PCR; TCRdb's copy keeps in-frame clones and lacks some. The sample consists of approximately 190,000 clones, approximately 79% of them appearing once. Sequenced sample: PBMCs or T cells enriched from blood (not recorded which). These receptors were taken from a woman aged 60-75 years with acute COVID-19.

J is TRBJ1-2 and V is TRBV28; D might be TRBD1 (5 bases). In germline, CDR1 is MDHEN, CDR2 SYDVKM. The CDR3 runs to 13 residues. V dropped 5 bases and J dropped 4 bases, with 11 bases sitting between them. CDR3 sequence: CASSGASTYGYTF. CDR3 in DNA: TGTGCCAGCAGTGGGGCCAGTACCTATGGCTACACCTTC.

In its sample, this clone was seen once. The same CDR3 can be traced to other DNA sequences in this sample. This rearrangement joins TRBV18 to TRBJ2-1, with 8 bases aligning to TRBD1. V dropped 6 bases and J dropped 2; count of bases not matched to a gene: 6. Germline CDR1 KGHSH, CDR2 LQKENI. This CDR3 contains 15 residues. The CDR3 is CASSPGTGTYNEQFF. CDR3 DNA sequence: TGTGCCAGCTCGCCCGGGACAGGAACCTACAATGAGCAGTTCTTC.

The count of this clone is one. This sequence joins TRBV4-2 and TRBJ2-3, with 10 bases identical to TRBD2. This CDR3 region has 15 residues. Unmatched junction bases numbered 8, after V lost 8 bases and J lost 3 bases. Germline V CDR1 and CDR2: LGHNA, YNFKEQ. CDR3 DNA: TGTGCCAGCTCTAACCCGGGACTAGCGACAGATACGCAGTATTTT. It codes for CASSNPGLATDTQYF.

This sequence joins TRBV10-3 and TRBJ1-3; D unclear. The CDR3 contains 15 residues. Germline V gene lookup returns CDR1 ENHRY and CDR2 SYGVKD. The V end was cut by 0 bases, the J end by 0 bases, with 6 bases between. The DNA of the CDR3 is TGTGCCATCAGTGAGTCCGGGGTCTCTGGAAACACCATATATTTT. Residues: CAISESGVSGNTIYF.

The CDR3 region is CASSLAGRGNGNTIYF. CDR3 bases: TGTGCCAGCAGCTTAGCCGGCAGGGGCAATGGAAACACCATATATTTT. The chain couples TRBV7-2 to TRBJ1-3, with a tentative D call TRBD1 (6 bases). The CDR3 loop spans 16 amino acids. The V and J ends lost 0 bases and 3 bases respectively, with 12 bases between them. Per the germline V gene, CDR1 is SGHTA and CDR2 is FQGNSA. Complete variable domain (other parts from reference TRBV7-2 and TRBJ1-3): GAGVSQSPSNKVTEKGKDVELRCDPISGHTALYWYRQSLGQGLEFLIYFQGNSAPDKSGLPSDRFSAERTGGSVSTLTIQRTQQEDSAVYLCASSLAGRGNGNTIYFGEGSWLTVV.

This chain joins TRBV7-8 and TRBJ2-3; 14 bases align to TRBD2. V dropped 5 bases and J dropped 0; count of bases not matched to a gene: 10. The CDR3 loop spans 19 amino acids. CDR1 is SGHVS and CDR2 is FQNEAQ in the germline V gene. The chain's CDR3 is CASSRRLAGGEVSTDTQYF. The CDR3 DNA is TGTGCCAGCAGCCGTAGACTAGCGGGAGGGGAGGTTAGCACAGATACGCAGTATTTT.

The V call is TRBV30, the J call TRBJ1-2; 9 bases map to TRBD1. Germline CDR1 GTSNPN, CDR2 SVGIG (reference sequence). The CDR3 is made up of 13 amino acids. V lost 6 bases, J lost 5 bases, and 7 bases stayed unmatched. This CDR3 reads CACPGTGRYGYTF. CDR3 in DNA: TGTGCCTGCCCGGGGACAGGGAGGTATGGCTACACCTTC. Together with reference TRBV30 and TRBJ1-2, the CDR3 gives the full variable domain: SQTIHQWPATLVQPVGSPLSLECTVEGTSNPNLYWYRQAAGRGLQLLFYSVGIGQISSEVPQNLSASRPQDRQFILSSKKLLLSDSGFYLCACPGTGRYGYTFGSGTRLTVV.

The CDR3 bases are TGCGCCAGCAGCCAAGATACCGGCAGGGAGACCCAGTACTTC. Translation gives CASSQDTGRETQYF. This sequence joins TRBV4-3 and TRBJ2-5; D not certain. Germline loops: CDR1 LGHNA, CDR2 YSLEER. The CDR3 covers 14 residues. Deletions cut 0 bases from V and 5 bases from J, with 10 bases between.

The chain couples TRBV7-6 to TRBJ2-1, with 13 nucleotides matching TRBD2. The trim removed 2 bases at V and 6 bases at J, leaving 1 base unmatched. The CDR3 loop spans 15 amino acids. Germline values: CDR1 SGHVS, CDR2 FNYEAQ. CDR3 nucleotides: TGTGCCAGCAGCTTAAGACTAGCGGGAGGCAATGAGCAGTTCTTC. Translated, it gives CASSLRLAGGNEQFF.

The CDR3 here is CASSYSGALGETQYF. CDR3 bases: TGTGCCAGCAGTTACTCGGGGGCCCTAGGAGAGACCCAGTACTTC. V and J are TRBV6-5 and TRBJ2-5; a possible D gene is TRBD1 (6 bases). Trimming removed 0 bases at V and 4 bases at J, with 12 bases between. The germline V gene has CDR1 MNHEY and CDR2 SVGAGI. The CDR3 sequence is 15 residues long.

The rearrangement links TRBV11-2 to TRBJ2-1; TRBD2 aligns across 7 bases. CDR1 is SGHAT and CDR2 is FQNNGV in the germline V gene. The J segment lost 4 bases and the V segment lost 0 bases, leaving 6 bases of the junction unmatched. The CDR3 covers 16 residues. This chain's CDR3 is CASSLERLADYNEQFF. Written as DNA, the CDR3 is TGTGCCAGCAGCTTAGAACGGCTAGCGGATTACAATGAGCAGTTCTTC.

V and J are TRBV7-8 and TRBJ1-2; maybe TRBD1 (5 bases). The ends were cut back, 1 base at V and 4 bases at J, with 13 bases in the middle. This CDR3 region has 15 residues. CDR1 SGHVS and CDR2 FQNEAQ come from the germline V gene. CDR3 loop: CASSLDGGSLYGYTF. CDR3 nucleotides: TGTGCCAGCAGCTTAGATGGGGGGTCTCTCTATGGCTACACCTTC.

The rearrangement joins TRBV6-1 to TRBJ1-5, with a possible D match to TRBD1 (6 bases). Germline V gives CDR1 MNHNS, CDR2 SASEGT. The ends were cut back, 2 bases at V and 7 bases at J, with 9 bases in the middle. There are 13 residues in the CDR3. In DNA form, the CDR3 reads TGTGCCAGCAGTGAATTCAGGGGCCAGCCCCAGCATTTT. Its translation is CASSEFRGQPQHF.

This clone showed up just once. CDR3 DNA sequence: TGTGCCAGCAGTGCAAAGGGAACAGAGGGAGAGACCCAGTACTTC. Translating gives CASSAKGTEGETQYF. This chain links TRBV2 with TRBJ2-5; TRBD2 is a possible D gene (5 bases). This CDR3 contains 15 residues. V was trimmed by 4 bases and J by 4 bases, leaving 16 bases between them. Germline V gene data show CDR1 as SNHLY and CDR2 as FYNNEI.

The rearrangement uses TRBV12-3 or TRBV12-4 and TRBJ2-1; D is ambiguous. The V gene lost 5 bases and the J gene lost 8 bases, with 7 bases spanning the gap. The CDR3 extends over 11 amino acids. The CDR3 reads CASSDLDEQFF. CDR3 nucleotide sequence: TGTGCCAGCAGTGATTTAGATGAGCAGTTCTTC.

The chain couples TRBV5-1 to TRBJ2-5; D perhaps matches TRBD2 (5 bases). V was cut by 2 bases and J by 2 bases, with 7 bases left in between. This CDR3 comprises 13 residues. CDR1 and CDR2 from the germline V gene are SGHRS and YFSETQ. The CDR3 here is CASSFWEQETQYF. The CDR3 DNA reads TGCGCCAGCAGCTTTTGGGAGCAAGAGACCCAGTACTTC.

This rearrangement joins TRBV6-4 to TRBJ1-1; D is undetermined. Germline CDR1 MRHNA, CDR2 SNTAGT. There are 13 residues in the CDR3. The germline V and J ends were trimmed by 6 bases and 5 bases, with 13 bases remaining between them. The chain's CDR3 is CASSAEVTTEAFF. The CDR3 DNA reads as TGTGCCAGCAGCGCGGAGGTGACAACTGAAGCTTTCTTT.

The gene calls are TRBV11-2 and TRBJ2-3; TRBD2 agrees at 7 bases. The junction had 6 bases not matched to a gene; V was cut back by 1 base and J by 2 bases. The CDR3 is made up of 16 amino acids. From germline, CDR1 is SGHAT and CDR2 FQNNGV. The chain's CDR3 is CASSLVAGRATDTQYF. In DNA, the CDR3 is TGTGCCAGCAGCTTAGTAGCGGGCAGAGCCACAGATACGCAGTATTTT.

The V and J genes are TRBV11-2 and TRBJ2-7; 7 nucleotides match TRBD2. V lost 5 bases and J lost 3; bases outside the gene matches: 4. The CDR3 totals 13 residues. Per germline, CDR1 SGHAT and CDR2 FQNNGV. CDR3 residues: CASSQRDGYEQYF. The CDR3 nucleotides read TGTGCCAGCAGCCAGCGGGACGGCTACGAGCAGTACTTC.

Regarding this clone: This CDR3 is also generated by other DNA sequences in the sample. The chain couples TRBV5-5 to TRBJ2-7; 9 bases match TRBD2. V gave up 2 bases and J gave up 6 bases; unmatched junction bases: 6. Germline CDR1 and CDR2: SGHKS and YYEKEE (reference sequence). This CDR3 is 14 amino acids long. The CDR3 protein is CASSLGGRGGEQYV. As DNA, the CDR3 is TGTGCCAGCAGCTTAGGAGGGCGGGGGGGCGAGCAGTACGTC.

V usage is TRBV9 and J usage is TRBJ1-4, with D hard to call. CDR3 size: 13 residues. CDR1 and CDR2 (germline): SGDLS, YYNGEE. V lost 3 bases to trimming and J lost 4 bases, with 7 bases between them. Here the CDR3 DNA reads TGTGCCAGCAGCGCCGGTAGTAATGAAAAACTGTTTTTT. Its protein is CASSAGSNEKLFF.

This chain connects TRBV9 to TRBJ1-1, with TRBD1 matching 7 bases. Germline V lookup: CDR1 SGDLS, CDR2 YYNGEE. CDR3 length: 16 amino acids. Trimming removed 4 bases from V and 0 bases from J; junction bases left unmatched: 9. CDR3 amino acids: CASSLNQGGVNTEAFF. The CDR3 bases are TGTGCCAGCAGCTTAAATCAGGGGGGAGTGAACACTGAAGCTTTCTTT. Full variable domain (remainder filled in from reference TRBV9 and TRBJ1-1): DSGVTQTPKHLITATGQRVTLRCSPRSGDLSVYWYQQSLDQGLQFLIQYYNGEERAKGNILERFSAQQFPDLHSELNLSSLELGDSALYFCASSLNQGGVNTEAFFGQGTRLTVV.

This rearrangement joins TRBV9 to TRBJ1-1, with 8 bases matching TRBD1. Per germline, CDR1 SGDLS and CDR2 YYNGEE. The CDR3 spans 15 residues. Trimming cost V 7 bases and J 3 bases; bases outside gene matches: 11. The CDR3 loop is CASQQGARDDTEAFF. CDR3 bases: TGTGCCAGCCAGCAGGGGGCTAGAGATGACACTGAAGCTTTCTTT.

The chain recombines TRBV7-2 with TRBJ2-1; maybe TRBD2 (5 bases). The CDR3 extends over 14 amino acids. Germline V lookup: CDR1 SGHTA, CDR2 FQGNSA. V was clipped by 2 bases and J by 9 bases, with 14 bases between them. In DNA, the CDR3 is TGTGCCAGCAGCTTATATGAGGGTTTGGGTGAGCAGTTCTTC. Its protein is CASSLYEGLGEQFF. Full variable domain (outside the CDR3, taken from reference TRBV7-2 and TRBJ2-1): GAGVSQSPSNKVTEKGKDVELRCDPISGHTALYWYRQSLGQGLEFLIYFQGNSAPDKSGLPSDRFSAERTGGSVSTLTIQRTQQEDSAVYLCASSLYEGLGEQFFGPGTRLTVL.

The rearrangement uses TRBV4-3 and TRBJ1-1, with no clear D. The CDR3 runs to 13 residues. V was pared by 1 base and J by 12 bases, with 15 bases between. CDR1 and CDR2 from the germline V gene are LGHNA and YSLEER. CDR3 amino acids: CASSQADRRPTFF. The CDR3 DNA follows: TGCGCCAGCAGCCAAGCAGATCGCCGTCCAACTTTCTTT.

V is TRBV20-1 and J is TRBJ2-2, with 11 bases aligning to TRBD2. This CDR3 comprises 15 residues. Germline V lookup: CDR1 DFQATT, CDR2 SNEGSKA (reference sequence). After removal of 3 bases from V and 5 bases from J, the junction contained 5 bases not matched to a gene. The CDR3 sequence: CSASKLAGATGELFF. CDR3 DNA sequence: TGCAGTGCTAGTAAACTAGCGGGGGCGACCGGGGAGCTGTTTTTT.

This rearrangement joins TRBV19 to TRBJ1-5, with 10 bases that match TRBD1. The V and J ends lost 8 bases and 2 bases, in that order; junction bases with no gene match: 9. This CDR3 contains 16 residues. Germline lookup yields CDR1 LNHDA and CDR2 SQIVND (reference sequence). The chain's CDR3 is CASWTGQGTGNQPQHF. In DNA form, the CDR3 reads TGTGCCAGTTGGACGGGACAGGGGACGGGCAATCAGCCCCAGCATTTT.

The rearrangement links TRBV3-1 (or the pseudogene TRBV3-2) to TRBJ1-4, with D perhaps matching TRBD1 (5 bases). The CDR3 totals 16 residues. Germline V CDR1 and CDR2: LGHDT, YNNKEL (reference sequence). With 0 bases removed from V and 3 bases from J, the gap between germline ends came to 11 bases. The CDR3 nucleotides are TGTGCCAGCAGCCAAGATTTGGGGGGGGCTAATGAAAAACTGTTTTTT. Its translation is CASSQDLGGANEKLFF.

This chain joins TRBV7-2 and TRBJ2-1, with a possible D match to TRBD1 (5 bases). CDR3 size: 14 residues. CDR1 is SGHTA, CDR2 FQGNSA, per germline. The V end lost 1 base, the J end lost 4 bases, and 8 bases lay between the germline ends. The CDR3 sequence: CASSLVQGYNEQFF. DNA for the CDR3: TGTGCCAGCAGCTTAGTCCAGGGTTACAATGAGCAGTTCTTC.

Ten or more counts support this clone. J is TRBJ2-7 and V is TRBV6-5, with 7 bases identical to TRBD2. With V trimmed by 6 bases and J by 4 bases, 9 bases remained unmatched. This CDR3 is built from 14 residues. Germline V CDR1 and CDR2: MNHEY, SVGAGI. The CDR3 spells CASSGLGGVYEQYF. The DNA of the CDR3 is TGTGCCAGCAGCGGTTTGGGGGGGGTGTACGAGCAGTACTTC.

J is TRBJ2-2 and V is TRBV10-1; unclear D gene. CDR1 WNHNN and CDR2 SYGVQD come from the germline V gene (reference sequence). The CDR3 loop spans 12 amino acids. Trimming took off 6 bases at V and 7 bases at J, with 9 bases between the two ends. CDR3 loop: CASSPNSGELFF. DNA for the CDR3: TGCGCCAGCAGCCCCAATAGCGGGGAGCTGTTTTTT.

The gene calls are TRBV14 and TRBJ2-7; 11 bases align to TRBD2. J lost 6 bases, V lost 6 bases, and 7 bases had no gene match. CDR1 and CDR2 (germline): SGHDN, FVKESK. This CDR3 region has 14 residues. The CDR3 DNA reads TGTGCCAGCAGGGATAGCGGGAGGGTTGGCGAGCAGTACTTC. Protein sequence: CASRDSGRVGEQYF.